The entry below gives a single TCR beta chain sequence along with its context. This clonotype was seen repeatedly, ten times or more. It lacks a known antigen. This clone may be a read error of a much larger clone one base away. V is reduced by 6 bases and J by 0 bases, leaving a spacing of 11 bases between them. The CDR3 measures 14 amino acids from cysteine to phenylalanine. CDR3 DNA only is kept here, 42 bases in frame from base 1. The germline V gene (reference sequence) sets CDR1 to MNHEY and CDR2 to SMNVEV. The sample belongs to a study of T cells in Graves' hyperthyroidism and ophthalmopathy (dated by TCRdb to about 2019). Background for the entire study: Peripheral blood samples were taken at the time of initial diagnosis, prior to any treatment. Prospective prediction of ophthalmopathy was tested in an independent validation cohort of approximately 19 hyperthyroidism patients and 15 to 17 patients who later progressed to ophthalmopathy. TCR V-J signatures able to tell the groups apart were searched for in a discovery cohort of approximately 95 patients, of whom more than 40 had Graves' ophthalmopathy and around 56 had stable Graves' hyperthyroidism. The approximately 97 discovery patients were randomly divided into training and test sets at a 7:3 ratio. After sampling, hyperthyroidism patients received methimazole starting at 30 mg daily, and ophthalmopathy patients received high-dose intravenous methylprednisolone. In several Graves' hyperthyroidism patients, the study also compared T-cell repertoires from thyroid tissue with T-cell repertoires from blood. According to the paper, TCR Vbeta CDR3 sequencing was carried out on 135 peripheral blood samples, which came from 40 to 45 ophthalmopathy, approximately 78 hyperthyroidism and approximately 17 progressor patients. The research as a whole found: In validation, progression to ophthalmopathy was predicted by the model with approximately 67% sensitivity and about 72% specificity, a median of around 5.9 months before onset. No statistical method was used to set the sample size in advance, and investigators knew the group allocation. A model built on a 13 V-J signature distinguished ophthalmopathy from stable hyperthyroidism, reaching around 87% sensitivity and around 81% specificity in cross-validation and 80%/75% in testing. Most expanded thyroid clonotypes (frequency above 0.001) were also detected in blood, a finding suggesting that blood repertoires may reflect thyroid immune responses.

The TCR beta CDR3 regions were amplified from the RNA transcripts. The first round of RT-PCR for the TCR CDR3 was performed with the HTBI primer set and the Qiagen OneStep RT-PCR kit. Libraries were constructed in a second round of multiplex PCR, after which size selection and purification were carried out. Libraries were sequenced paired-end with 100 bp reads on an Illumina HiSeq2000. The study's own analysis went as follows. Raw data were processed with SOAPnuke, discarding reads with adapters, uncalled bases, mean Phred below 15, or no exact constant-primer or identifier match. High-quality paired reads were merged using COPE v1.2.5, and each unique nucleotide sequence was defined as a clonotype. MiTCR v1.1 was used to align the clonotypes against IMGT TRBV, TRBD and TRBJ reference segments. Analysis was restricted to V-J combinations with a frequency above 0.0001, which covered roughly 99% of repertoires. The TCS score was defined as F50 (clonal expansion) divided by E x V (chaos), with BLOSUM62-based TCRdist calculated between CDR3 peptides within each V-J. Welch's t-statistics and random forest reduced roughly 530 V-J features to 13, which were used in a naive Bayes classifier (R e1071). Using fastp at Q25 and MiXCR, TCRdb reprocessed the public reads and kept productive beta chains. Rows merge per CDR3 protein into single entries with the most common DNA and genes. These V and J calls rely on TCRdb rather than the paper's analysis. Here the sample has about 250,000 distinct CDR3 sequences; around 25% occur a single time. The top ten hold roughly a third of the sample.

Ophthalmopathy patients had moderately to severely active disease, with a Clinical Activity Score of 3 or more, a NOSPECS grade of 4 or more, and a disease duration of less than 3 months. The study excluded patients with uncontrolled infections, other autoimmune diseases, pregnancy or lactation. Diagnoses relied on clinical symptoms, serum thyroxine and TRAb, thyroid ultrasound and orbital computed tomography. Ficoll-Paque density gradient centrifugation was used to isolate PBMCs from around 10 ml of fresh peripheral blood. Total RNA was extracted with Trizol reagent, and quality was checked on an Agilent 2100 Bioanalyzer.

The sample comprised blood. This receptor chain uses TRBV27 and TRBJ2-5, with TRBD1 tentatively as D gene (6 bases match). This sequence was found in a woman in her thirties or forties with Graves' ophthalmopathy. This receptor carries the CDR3 CASSKWTDQETQYF. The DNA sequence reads TGTGCCAGCAGCAAATGGACAGACCAAGAGACCCAGTACTTC.